This T cell receptor beta chain was identified in a study of CD8 T cells in Susac syndrome. This clonotype turned up a few times. Its antigen remains unidentified. This CDR3 has 13 residues. Trimming removed 4 bases at V and 3 bases at J, with 10 bases between. Germline V gene lookup returns CDR1 KGHSH and CDR2 LQKENI. Random hexamers were used to reverse transcribe an amount of about 0.45 to 1 ug RNA. An immunoSEQ multiplex PCR generated amplified TCR beta CDR3 products spanning 54 Vbeta and 13 Jbeta. TCRdb recomputed calls from the immunoSEQ multiplex PCR reads with MiXCR, one row per CDR3 protein. The table records approximately 130,000 distinct CDR3 sequences, 94% of them present only once. Findings and caveats of the study: That the number of individuals in its TCR sequencing and HLA analysis was relatively small was acknowledged by the study.

This receptor was obtained from a human donor in good health. Specimen: CD4+ T cells from PBMCs. The V and J genes are TRBV18 and TRBJ2-7, with TRBD1 as a possible D gene (6 bases). CDR3 in DNA: TGTGCCAGCTCACAGGGGACAAGCTACGAGCAGTACTTC. This encodes CASSQGTSYEQYF.